The 4 T cell receptor beta chains given below trace back to one sample, sequenced in a study of blood T cell repertoires in COVID-19 (dated by TCRdb to 2020 to 2021). Library preparation employed the immunoSEQ multiplex PCR assay. The immuneACCESS repertoire file appears here via TCRdb, limited to in-frame rearrangements. These files lack a portion of the clones; in checked studies, under half of the deficit traces to unresolved V genes, and the cause of the others is not known. For this sample the table gives 300,000 or so clones, of which 75% to 90% were detected only once. The ten largest clonotypes hold approximately 2.9% of the sample. The source material was peripheral blood. The origin of the receptors is a woman younger than 45 with COVID-19, enrolled during active disease.

The rearrangement joins TRBV5-1 to TRBJ2-1; D call uncertain. Trimming took 0 bases from V and 7 from J, leaving 8 bases between them. The germline gives CDR1 SGHRS, CDR2 YFSETQ. The CDR3 spans 13 residues. The CDR3 bases are TGCGCCAGCAGCTTGGGAGGCTTTAATGAGCAGTTCTTC. It yields the protein CASSLGGFNEQFF.

The chain couples TRBV6-1 to TRBJ1-5; D is ambiguous. CDR1 is MNHNS and CDR2 is SASEGT in the germline V gene. The V end lost 4 bases, the J end lost 0 bases, and 13 bases lay between the germline ends. The CDR3 contains 16 residues. The CDR3 DNA follows: TGTGCCAGCAGTGTCTACCTATCCGATAGCAATCAGCCCCAGCATTTT. This sequence encodes CASSVYLSDSNQPQHF.

The chain is built from TRBV5-1 and TRBJ1-1; tentatively, D is TRBD1 (5 bases). The V gene's germline CDR1 is SGHRS and CDR2 YFSETQ. Between the trimmed V and J ends, which lost 1 base and 11 bases, there was a span of 15 bases. The CDR3 is 13 residues long. CDR3 sequence reads: CASSLSVDNRAFF. The CDR3 DNA reads TGCGCCAGCAGCTTGTCAGTGGACAATCGGGCTTTCTTT.

The sample holds a few counts of this clone. The chain carries TRBV5-4 and TRBJ1-6; the match to TRBD1 covers 8 bases. This CDR3 is 15 amino acids long. In germline, CDR1 is SGHNT, CDR2 YYREEE (reference sequence). The ends lost 3 bases at V and 7 bases at J; junction bases unmatched: 6. The CDR3 loop is CASSSTGGDNSPLHF. The CDR3 DNA is TGTGCCAGCAGCTCAACAGGGGGGGACAATTCACCCCTCCACTTT.